This T cell receptor (beta chain) stems from a study of blood T cell repertoires in COVID-19. Germline values: CDR1 SGHRS, CDR2 YFSETQ. V shed 0 bases and J shed 4 bases, with 14 bases lying between them. There are 15 residues in the CDR3. Sequencing was performed with immunoSEQ multiplex PCR; in TCRdb, only in-frame clones are kept and a portion is missing. This sample has approximately 400,000 clones, with about 87% found just once. Specimen: PBMCs or T cells enriched from blood (not recorded which). This TCR derives from a man in his thirties or forties who had recovered from COVID-19. This chain connects TRBV5-1 to TRBJ2-7; D possibly corresponds to TRBD2 (7 bases). In DNA, the CDR3 is TGCGCCAGCAGCTTGGTAGAGGGGGGGCGGTACGAGCAGTACTTC. Amino acid sequence: CASSLVEGGRYEQYF.